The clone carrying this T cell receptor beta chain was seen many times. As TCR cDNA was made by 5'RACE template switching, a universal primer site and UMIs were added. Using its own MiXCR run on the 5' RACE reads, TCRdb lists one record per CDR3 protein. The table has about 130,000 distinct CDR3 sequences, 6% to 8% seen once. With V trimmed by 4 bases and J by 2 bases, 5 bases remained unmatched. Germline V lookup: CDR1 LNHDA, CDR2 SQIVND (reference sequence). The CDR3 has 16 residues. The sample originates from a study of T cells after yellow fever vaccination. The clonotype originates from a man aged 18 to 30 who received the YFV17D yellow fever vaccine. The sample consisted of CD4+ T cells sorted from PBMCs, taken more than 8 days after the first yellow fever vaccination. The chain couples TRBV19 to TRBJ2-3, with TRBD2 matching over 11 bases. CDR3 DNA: TGTGCCAGTAGTAGCGGACTAGCGGGTACCACAGATACGCAGTATTTT. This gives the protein CASSSGLAGTTDTQYF. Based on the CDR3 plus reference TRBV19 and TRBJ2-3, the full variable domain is DGGITQSPKYLFRKEGQNVTLSCEQNLNHDAMYWYRQDPGQGLRLIYYSQIVNDFQKGDIAEGYSVSREKKESFPLTVTSAQKNPTAFYLCASSSGLAGTTDTQYFGPGTRLTVL.